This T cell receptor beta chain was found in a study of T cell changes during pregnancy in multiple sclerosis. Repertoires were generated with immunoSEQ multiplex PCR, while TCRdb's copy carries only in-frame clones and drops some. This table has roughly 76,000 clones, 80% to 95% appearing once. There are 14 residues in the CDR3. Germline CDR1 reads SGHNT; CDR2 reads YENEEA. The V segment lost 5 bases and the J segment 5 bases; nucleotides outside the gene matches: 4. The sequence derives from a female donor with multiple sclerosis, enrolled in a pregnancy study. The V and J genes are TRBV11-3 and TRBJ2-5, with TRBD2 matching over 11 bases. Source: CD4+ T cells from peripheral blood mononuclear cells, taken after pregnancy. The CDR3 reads CASSPSGGRETQYF. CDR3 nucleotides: TGTGCCAGCAGCCCTAGCGGGGGGCGGGAGACCCAGTACTTC.